This entry lists 27 T cell receptor beta chains sequenced from one sample in a study of blood T cells in healthy people across ages. Alongside a J-beta primer mix, a sample-barcoded 5' primer served in a second PCR lasting roughly 7 to 11 cycles. MiXCR was run by TCRdb on the 5' RACE reads, yielding one entry per CDR3 protein. The sample holds around 700,000 distinct CDR3 sequences, more than 20% seen once. The sample was also linked to a second study, of T cells of mothers and their children.

The specimen was blood. These receptors were collected from a boy aged 5-17 years in good health.

This clonotype was counted only a few times. The gene calls are TRBV29-1 and TRBJ2-1, with 15 nucleotides matching TRBD2. Germline V CDR1 and CDR2: SQVTM, ANQGSEA. CDR3 length: 14 amino acids. The V and J ends lost 4 bases and 8 bases, in that order; junction bases with no gene match: 3. The CDR3 DNA follows: TGCAGCGTTGTGGGGACTAGCGGGAGGCATGAGCAGTTCTTC. This translates into CSVVGTSGRHEQFF.

This clonotype was picked up a small number of times. The gene calls are TRBV4-3 and TRBJ2-1, with 10 bases that match TRBD2. CDR3 length equals 16 residues. Germline assignment: CDR1 LGHNA and CDR2 YSLEER. V dropped 3 bases and J dropped 5; count of bases not matched to a gene: 7. CDR3 amino acids: CASSQFTSGANNEQFF. Written as DNA, the CDR3 is TGCGCCAGCAGCCAGTTTACTAGCGGGGCTAACAATGAGCAGTTCTTC.

The chain recombines TRBV11-2 with TRBJ2-7, with D perhaps matching TRBD1 or TRBD2 (7 bases each). Trimming left V 5 bases short and J 7 bases short, with 27 bases between. CDR1 is SGHAT and CDR2 is FQNNGV in the germline V gene. This CDR3 region has 17 residues. The CDR3 DNA reads TGTGCCAGCAGCCCGCGGGGGACAGATCCCCTAACGTGGGAGCAGTACTTC. It yields the protein CASSPRGTDPLTWEQYF.

V is TRBV11-2 and J is TRBJ2-1; the D is unclear. V lost 5 bases and J 2 bases, leaving 13 bases between the germline ends. CDR3 length equals 15 residues. Germline V lookup: CDR1 SGHAT, CDR2 FQNNGV. CDR3 residues: CASSNPGTAYNEQFF. The CDR3 nucleotides read TGTGCCAGCAGCAACCCTGGCACCGCCTACAATGAGCAGTTCTTC. The full variable domain, with the rest looked up from reference TRBV11-2 and TRBJ2-1, is EAGVAQSPRYKIIEKRQSVAFWCNPISGHATLYWYQQILGQGPKLLIQFQNNGVVDDSQLPKDRFSAERLKGVDSTLKIQPAKLEDSAVYLCASSNPGTAYNEQFFGPGTRLTVL.

The genes are TRBV28 and TRBJ2-3; D perhaps matches TRBD2 (6 bases). The V end lost 3 bases, the J end lost 5 bases, and 21 bases lay between the germline ends. The CDR3 runs 17 residues. CDR1 and CDR2 from the germline V gene are MDHEN and SYDVKM. Here the CDR3 reads CASSLATAGPVGDTQYF. The CDR3 region has the DNA TGTGCCAGCAGTTTGGCCACAGCGGGTCCCGTGGGAGATACGCAGTATTTT.

The chain couples TRBV5-1 to TRBJ1-1; tentatively, D is TRBD1 (5 bases). The CDR3 totals 14 residues. The V and J ends lost 3 bases and 1 base respectively, with 10 bases between them. Germline CDR1 SGHRS, CDR2 YFSETQ. The DNA for the CDR3 is TGCGCCAGCAGCTCGGCCACAGGGAACACTGAAGCTTTCTTT. Its protein is CASSSATGNTEAFF.

A few counts support this clonotype. The junction departs from the called germline gene at one end, perhaps through a read error. The genes are TRBV9 and TRBJ2-4; D gene ambiguous. Germline CDR1 is SGDLS and CDR2 is YYNGEE. CDR3 length: 13 residues. CDR3 amino acids: CASSVAWKIARHF. CDR3 DNA sequence: TGTGCCAGCAGCGTAGCTTGGAAAATAGCTCGACACTTC.

This clonotype was seen a handful of times. V is TRBV4-1 and J is TRBJ1-2; unclear D gene. V gave up 2 bases and J gave up 11 bases, with 24 bases separating them. Germline V gives CDR1 MGHRA, CDR2 YSYEKL. The CDR3 loop spans 16 amino acids. DNA for the CDR3: TGCGCCAGCAGCCAAATGTGGGATACGGTCGCGGCCGGGTACACCTTC. Translated: CASSQMWDTVAAGYTF.

This clonotype was picked up a small number of times. The chain uses TRBV7-2 and TRBJ1-1, with a possible D match to TRBD1 (6 bases). This CDR3 is built from 14 residues. V was clipped by 4 bases and J by 9 bases, with 18 bases between them. CDR1 and CDR2 from the germline V gene are SGHTA and FQGNSA. For the CDR3, the DNA is TGTGCCAGCAGCTCTCGACAGGCACAGATTAAAGCTTTCTTT. Protein product: CASSSRQAQIKAFF.

This clonotype was seen ten or more times. The gene calls are TRBV7-8 and TRBJ2-5; D is uncertain. V was cut by 0 bases and J by 2 bases, with 10 bases left in between. The CDR3 has 15 amino acids. From germline, CDR1 is SGHVS and CDR2 FQNEAQ. The CDR3 sequence is CASSLAGEHQETQYF. As DNA, the CDR3 is TGTGCCAGCAGCTTAGCTGGGGAACATCAAGAGACCCAGTACTTC.

This clonotype was observed a few times. The CDR3 region has the DNA TGTGCCAGCAGCAACGATTTGGGCTACGAGCAGTACTTC. Translating it yields CASSNDLGYEQYF. The gene calls are TRBV14 and TRBJ2-7; D gene ambiguous. With 5 bases removed from V and 3 bases from J, the gap between germline ends came to 11 bases. Germline CDR1 reads SGHDN; CDR2 reads FVKESK. This CDR3 is 13 amino acids long.

This sequence joins TRBV10-3 and TRBJ2-6; D may be TRBD2 (6 bases). The CDR3 is 20 residues long. The germline CDR1 and CDR2 sequences are ENHRY and SYGVKD. The V and J ends lost 5 bases and 0 bases respectively, with 23 bases between them. The chain's CDR3 is CAISWGVQGQRGSGANVLTF. The CDR3 DNA reads TGTGCCATCAGTTGGGGGGTGCAAGGTCAAAGAGGCTCTGGGGCCAACGTCCTGACTTTC.

This clonotype showed up just once. This rearrangement joins TRBV10-3 to TRBJ1-2; maybe TRBD1 (6 bases). From germline, CDR1 is ENHRY and CDR2 SYGVKD. The ends were cut back, 3 bases at V and 7 bases at J, with 15 bases in the middle. The CDR3 spans 14 residues. The CDR3 sequence is CAISDFGGASGYTF. CDR3 coding DNA: TGTGCCATCAGTGACTTCGGGGGCGCGAGTGGCTACACCTTC.

This clonotype was seen more than once but under ten times. V and J are TRBV29-1 and TRBJ1-2; D not certain. The CDR3 has 13 residues. The germline V gene has CDR1 SQVTM and CDR2 ANQGSEA. V was pared by 2 bases and J by 0 bases, with 7 bases between. The CDR3 region is CSVETRANYGYTF. As DNA, the CDR3 is TGCAGCGTTGAAACGAGGGCTAACTATGGCTACACCTTC.

The chain uses TRBV10-3 and TRBJ2-1, with unresolved D. The V end was cut by 6 bases, the J end by 10 bases, with 13 bases between. The CDR3 has 12 amino acids. Germline V gene lookup returns CDR1 ENHRY and CDR2 SYGVKD. CDR3 sequence: CAIRASNEEQFF. For the CDR3, the DNA is TGTGCCATCAGGGCATCAAACGAAGAGCAGTTCTTC.

A remark on this clonotype: One end of the junction fails to match germline, which may point to a read error. The genes are TRBV28 and TRBJ2-5, with D tentatively TRBD1 (6 bases). The CDR3 extends over 17 amino acids. Germline CDR1 is MDHEN and CDR2 is SYDVKM. The CDR3 DNA reads as TGTGCCAGCAGTGGGACATTCCAGAAAATTTGGCAAGAGGCCCAGTACTTC. It codes for CASSGTFQKIWQEAQYF.

A few counts support this clonotype. The chain links TRBV12-3 or TRBV12-4 to TRBJ2-7; TRBD1 matches at 9 bases. CDR3 length: 15 residues. V was pared by 6 bases and J by 7 bases, with 13 bases of the junction left unmatched. The CDR3 nucleotides read TGTGCCAGCAGCTCCCCGACAGGGGGGGTATGGGAGCAGTACTTC. Translation gives CASSSPTGGVWEQYF.

The rearrangement links TRBV24-1 to TRBJ2-3; TRBD1 agrees at 9 bases. The trim removed 3 bases at V and 1 base at J, leaving 1 base unmatched. Germline CDR1 is KGHDR and CDR2 is SFDVKD. This CDR3 region has 15 residues. The CDR3 nucleotides read TGTGCCACCAGTGATCGGACAGGGGGCACAGATACGCAGTATTTT. This sequence encodes CATSDRTGGTDTQYF.

The chain combines TRBV10-3 with TRBJ2-1; D is perhaps TRBD1 or TRBD2 (5 bases each). The V gene's germline CDR1 is ENHRY and CDR2 SYGVKD. Trimming stripped 3 bases from V and 0 bases from J, with 6 bases between. The CDR3 covers 14 residues. As DNA, the CDR3 is TGTGCCATCAGTGACGGGGCCTCCTACAATGAGCAGTTCTTC. Translated: CAISDGASYNEQFF.

The chain couples TRBV7-2 to TRBJ1-2; 7 bases are shared with TRBD1. Trimming cost V 1 base and J 2 bases; bases outside gene matches: 16. This CDR3 region has 19 residues. In germline, CDR1 is SGHTA, CDR2 FQGNSA. As DNA, the CDR3 is TGTGCCAGCAGCTTAGTTTCGGGTCCAAGGGACAGCGCCAACTATGGCTACACCTTC. Its protein is CASSLVSGPRDSANYGYTF.

The rearrangement uses TRBV12-3 or TRBV12-4 and TRBJ1-1; D ambiguous. V lost 6 bases and J lost 3, with 11 bases in between. This CDR3 is built from 13 residues. CDR3 residues: CASSPDGYTEAFF. In nucleotides, the CDR3 is TGTGCCAGCAGCCCGGACGGCTACACTGAAGCTTTCTTT.

The chain is built from TRBV9 and TRBJ2-5; D possibly corresponds to TRBD2 (5 bases). Trimming stripped 2 bases from V and 5 bases from J, with 16 bases between. Germline CDR1 reads SGDLS; CDR2 reads YYNGEE. The CDR3 is 15 amino acids. The CDR3 sequence: CASSVVGTSGETQYF. The CDR3 DNA follows: TGTGCCAGCAGCGTGGTGGGCACCTCGGGGGAGACCCAGTACTTC.

This clonotype was recorded a few times. The chain recombines TRBV29-1 with TRBJ2-1, with 7 bases fitting TRBD1. The junction had 5 bases not matched to a gene; V was cut back by 0 bases and J by 3 bases. The germline V gene encodes CDR1 SQVTM and CDR2 ANQGSEA. This CDR3 is 15 amino acids long. In nucleotides, the CDR3 is TGCAGCGTTGAAGATGACAGGGCCAACTACAATGAGCAGTTCTTC. It is translated as CSVEDDRANYNEQFF.

J is TRBJ2-3 and V is TRBV29-1; 11 nucleotides agree with TRBD2. J was trimmed by 4 bases and V by 4 bases; bases with no gene match: 7. This CDR3 has 15 amino acids. Germline assignment: CDR1 SQVTM and CDR2 ANQGSEA. CDR3 coding DNA: TGCAGCGTTGGCCCAACTAGCGGGAGCGCAGATACGCAGTATTTT. Residues: CSVGPTSGSADTQYF.

This sequence joins TRBV7-2 and TRBJ2-7; D is perhaps TRBD2 (5 bases). In germline, CDR1 is SGHTA, CDR2 FQGNSA. Trimming shortened V by 3 bases and J by 4 bases, and 16 bases separated the two germline ends. This CDR3 is 15 amino acids long. The CDR3 reads CASSFNLAGFYEQYF. CDR3 nucleotides: TGTGCCAGCAGCTTTAATCTAGCCGGGTTTTACGAGCAGTACTTC.

This clonotype was seen only a few times. This chain connects TRBV28 to TRBJ2-1, with D perhaps TRBD1 (7 bases). The better agreement between TRBJ2-5 and the DNA end casts doubt on the J call. The CDR3 consists of 13 residues. Germline values: CDR1 MDHEN, CDR2 SYDVKM. The CDR3 spells CASSFRQGGTQYF. Written as DNA, the CDR3 is TGTGCCAGCAGTTTTCGACAGGGAGGGACCCAGTACTTC.

This clonotype was counted only a few times. The chain uses TRBV21-1 and TRBJ2-5. TRBV21-1 is tagged as a pseudogene. This CDR3 has 15 residues. CDR3 protein: CASSKERTPQETQYF. In nucleotides, the CDR3 is TGTGCCAGCAGCAAAGAGAGAACACCCCAAGAGACCCAGTACTTC.